This passage covers 8 T cell receptor beta chains from one sample sequenced in a study of cytomegalovirus exposure and HLA in healthy donors. The PCR employed 60 Vbeta primers together with 13 Jbeta primers. Assay used: immunoSEQ multiplex PCR; TCRdb lists only in-frame clones, some missing. This sample carries fewer than 200,000 clones, about 65% of them seen once, and the ten largest clones take around 2.8%. The specimen was PBMCs. The source of these receptors is a woman in her thirties in good health and CMV-seronegative.

The chain links TRBV5-4 to TRBJ1-1; D not certain. Deletions cut 4 bases from V and 0 bases from J, with 13 bases between. From germline, CDR1 is SGHNT and CDR2 YYREEE (reference sequence). CDR3 length equals 15 residues. The CDR3 DNA reads as TGTGCCAGCAGCCTCCCCGGGAAACTGAACACTGAAGCTTTCTTT. Protein sequence: CASSLPGKLNTEAFF.

This clone was recorded a few times. The chain joins TRBV5-6 to TRBJ2-1; 7 nucleotides agree with TRBD1. The germline V gene encodes CDR1 SGHDT and CDR2 YYEEEE. The CDR3 is 15 residues long. The junction had 7 bases not matched to a gene; V was cut back by 5 bases and J by 2 bases. CDR3 nucleotides: TGTGCCAGCAGTACAACAGGGGAGCCCTACAATGAGCAGTTCTTC. Its protein is CASSTTGEPYNEQFF.

The V and J genes are TRBV4-2 and TRBJ1-1; TRBD1 is a possible D gene (6 bases). Per the germline V gene, CDR1 is LGHNA and CDR2 is YNFKEQ. The V gene lost 2 bases and the J gene lost 0 bases, with 10 bases spanning the gap. This CDR3 comprises 15 residues. The CDR3 protein is CASSQSQGLNTEAFF. DNA of the CDR3: TGTGCCAGCAGCCAATCACAGGGCTTGAACACTGAAGCTTTCTTT.

The rearrangement joins TRBV25-1 to TRBJ2-7, with D perhaps TRBD1 (5 bases). V shed 9 bases and J shed 3 bases, with 12 bases lying between them. The CDR3 is 12 amino acids. Germline loops: CDR1 MGHDK, CDR2 SYGVNS. CDR3 in DNA: TGTGCCAGTCTCGACAGATTCTACGAGCAGTACTTC. It codes for CASLDRFYEQYF.

V gene TRBV6-5 combines with J gene TRBJ2-5, with D possibly being TRBD1 (6 bases). With the DNA end fitting TRBJ2-7 better, the J assignment may be wrong. The CDR3 sequence is 15 residues long. Germline loops: CDR1 MNHEY, CDR2 SVGAGI. The CDR3 loop reads CASREGRRGFNEQYF. CDR3 DNA: TGTGCCAGCAGAGAGGGGCGAAGGGGGTTCAACGAGCAGTACTTC.

V gene TRBV27 combines with J gene TRBJ1-4; 9 nucleotides line up with TRBD1. CDR1 and CDR2 from the germline V gene are MNHEY and SMNVEV (reference sequence). V lost 6 bases, J lost 8 bases, and 7 bases stayed unmatched. The CDR3 loop spans 14 amino acids. The CDR3 loop is CASRGWTGDEKLFF. The CDR3 nucleotides are TGTGCCAGCAGGGGATGGACAGGGGACGAAAAACTGTTTTTT. Based on the CDR3 plus reference TRBV27 and TRBJ1-4, the full variable domain is EAQVTQNPRYLITVTGKKLTVTCSQNMNHEYMSWYRQDPGLGLRQIYYSMNVEVTDKGDVPEGYKVSRKEKRNFPLILESPSPNQTSLYFCASRGWTGDEKLFFGSGTQLSVL.

The chain links TRBV4-1 to TRBJ2-7; 8 bases agree with TRBD1. The J segment lost 6 bases and the V segment lost 6 bases, leaving 4 bases of the junction unmatched. The germline CDR1 and CDR2 sequences are MGHRA and YSYEKL. This CDR3 is built from 12 residues. The CDR3 loop is CASSRTGSEQYF. CDR3 DNA: TGCGCCAGCAGTCGGACAGGGTCCGAGCAGTACTTC.

The chain links TRBV13 to TRBJ2-5, with 7 bases aligning to TRBD1. The better agreement between TRBJ2-7 and the DNA end casts doubt on the J call. Germline V gene sequence: CDR1 PRHDT, CDR2 FYEKMQ (reference sequence). This CDR3 has 14 residues. The CDR3, as DNA: TGTGCCAGCAGCCCGGGACAGACTTACTACGAGCAGTACTTC. This sequence encodes CASSPGQTYYEQYF.